This T cell receptor (beta chain) was retrieved from a study of beta chain features in type 1 diabetes. The wider study: Sorted cells examined across all samples numbered about 110,000,000. Study-level points and caveats: Moderately but significantly shorter TCRB CDR3s were found in Type 1 diabetes patients in all four CD4+ subsets. More deletions and fewer insertions at VDJ junctions were seen in type 1 diabetes patients.

Germline loops: CDR1 SGHNT, CDR2 YYREEE (reference sequence). The CDR3 runs 14 residues. The V and J ends lost 0 bases and 6 bases, in that order; junction bases with no gene match: 5. As to this clone: As yet, its antigen is unknown.

Since all of the isolated RNA was reverse transcribed, expressed TCRB transcripts were what got sequenced. The repertoire was sequenced with immunoSEQ multiplex PCR; TCRdb's copy has only in-frame clones and lacks some. The table lists 350,000 to 400,000 clones, 10% to 15% of them singletons. This rearrangement joins TRBV5-4 to TRBJ1-2; 7 nucleotides match TRBD1. The sequence was obtained from a woman between 18 and 29 years old with type 1 diabetes. The sequenced sample was naive CD4+ T cells from blood. This CDR3 is CASSLVQGRDGYTF. Written as DNA, the CDR3 is TGTGCCAGCAGCTTGGTACAGGGGCGGGATGGCTACACCTTC.